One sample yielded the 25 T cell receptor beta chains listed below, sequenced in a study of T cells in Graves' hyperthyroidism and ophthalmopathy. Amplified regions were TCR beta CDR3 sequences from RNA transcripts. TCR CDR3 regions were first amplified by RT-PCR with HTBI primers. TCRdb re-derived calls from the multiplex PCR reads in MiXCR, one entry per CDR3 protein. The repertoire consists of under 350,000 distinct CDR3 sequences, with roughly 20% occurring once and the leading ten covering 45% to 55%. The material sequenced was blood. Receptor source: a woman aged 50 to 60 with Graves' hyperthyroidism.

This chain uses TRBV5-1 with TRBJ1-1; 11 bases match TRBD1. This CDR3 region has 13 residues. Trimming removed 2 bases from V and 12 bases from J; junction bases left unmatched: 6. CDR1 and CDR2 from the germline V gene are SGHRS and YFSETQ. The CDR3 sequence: CASSLGQGATSFF. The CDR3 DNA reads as TGCGCCAGCAGCTTAGGACAGGGGGCGACGTCTTTCTTT.

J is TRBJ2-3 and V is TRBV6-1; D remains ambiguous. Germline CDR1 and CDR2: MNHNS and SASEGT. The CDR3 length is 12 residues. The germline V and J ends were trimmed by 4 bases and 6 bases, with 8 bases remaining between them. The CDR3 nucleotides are TGTGCCAGCAGTGGAGACTTGGATACGCAGTATTTT. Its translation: CASSGDLDTQYF.

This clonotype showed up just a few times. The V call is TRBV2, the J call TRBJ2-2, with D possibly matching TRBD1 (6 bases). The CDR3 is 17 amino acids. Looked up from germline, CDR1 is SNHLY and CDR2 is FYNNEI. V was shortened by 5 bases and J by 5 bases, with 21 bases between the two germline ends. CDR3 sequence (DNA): TGTGCCAGCAGTCTCGGACAGTTGAAAGGGGTAACCGGGGAGCTGTTTTTT. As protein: CASSLGQLKGVTGELFF.

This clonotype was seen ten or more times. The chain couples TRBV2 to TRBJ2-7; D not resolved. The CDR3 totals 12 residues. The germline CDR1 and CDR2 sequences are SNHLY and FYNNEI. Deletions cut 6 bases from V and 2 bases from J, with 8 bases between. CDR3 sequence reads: CASRAGAYEQYF. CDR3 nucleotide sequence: TGTGCCAGCAGGGCAGGAGCCTACGAGCAGTACTTC.

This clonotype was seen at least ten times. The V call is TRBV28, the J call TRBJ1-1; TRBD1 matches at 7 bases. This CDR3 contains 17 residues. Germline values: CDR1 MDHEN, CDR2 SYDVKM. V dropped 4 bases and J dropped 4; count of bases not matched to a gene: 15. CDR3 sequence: CASSSLATGAVGTEAFF. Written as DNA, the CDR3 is TGTGCCAGCAGTTCGCTCGCCACAGGGGCGGTGGGCACTGAAGCTTTCTTT.

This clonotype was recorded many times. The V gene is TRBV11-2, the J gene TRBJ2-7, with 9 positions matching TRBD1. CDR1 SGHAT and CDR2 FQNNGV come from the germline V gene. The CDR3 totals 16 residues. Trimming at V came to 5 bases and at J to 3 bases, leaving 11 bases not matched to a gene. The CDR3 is CASSPGNRGLDYEQYV. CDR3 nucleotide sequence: TGTGCCAGCAGCCCTGGAAACAGGGGGCTGGACTACGAGCAGTACGTC.

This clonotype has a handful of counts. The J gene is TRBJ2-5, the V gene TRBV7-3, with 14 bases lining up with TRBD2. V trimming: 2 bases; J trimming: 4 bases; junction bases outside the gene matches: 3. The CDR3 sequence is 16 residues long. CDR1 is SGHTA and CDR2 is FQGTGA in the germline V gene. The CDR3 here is CASSLSGLAGVETQYF. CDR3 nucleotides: TGTGCCAGCAGCTTATCGGGACTAGCGGGGGTAGAGACCCAGTACTTC.

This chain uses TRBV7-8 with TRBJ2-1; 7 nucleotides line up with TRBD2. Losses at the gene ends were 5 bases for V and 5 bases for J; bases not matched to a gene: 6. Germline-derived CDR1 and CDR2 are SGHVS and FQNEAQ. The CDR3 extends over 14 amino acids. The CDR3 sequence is CASSPRLAHNEQFF. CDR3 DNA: TGTGCCAGCAGCCCGCGACTAGCCCACAATGAGCAGTTCTTC.

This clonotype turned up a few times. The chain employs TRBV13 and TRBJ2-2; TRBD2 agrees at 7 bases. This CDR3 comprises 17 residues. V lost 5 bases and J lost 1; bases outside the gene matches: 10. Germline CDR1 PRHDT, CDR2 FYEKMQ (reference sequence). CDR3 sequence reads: CASSPSGERGNTGELFF. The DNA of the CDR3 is TGTGCCAGCAGCCCCTCCGGGGAGCGGGGGAACACCGGGGAGCTGTTTTTT.

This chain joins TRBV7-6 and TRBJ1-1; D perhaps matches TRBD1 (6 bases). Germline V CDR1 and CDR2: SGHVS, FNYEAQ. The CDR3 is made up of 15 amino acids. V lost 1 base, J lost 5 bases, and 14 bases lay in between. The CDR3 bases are TGTGCCAGCAGCTTAGAGGCGGGGGGCGGGACTGAAGCTTTCTTT. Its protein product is CASSLEAGGGTEAFF.

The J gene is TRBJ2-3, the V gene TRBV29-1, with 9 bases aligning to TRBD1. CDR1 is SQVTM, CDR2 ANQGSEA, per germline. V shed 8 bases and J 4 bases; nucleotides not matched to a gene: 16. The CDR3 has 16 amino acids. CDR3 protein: CSHHSQGGQGADTQYF. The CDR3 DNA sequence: TGCAGCCACCATTCTCAGGGGGGACAGGGAGCAGATACGCAGTATTTT.

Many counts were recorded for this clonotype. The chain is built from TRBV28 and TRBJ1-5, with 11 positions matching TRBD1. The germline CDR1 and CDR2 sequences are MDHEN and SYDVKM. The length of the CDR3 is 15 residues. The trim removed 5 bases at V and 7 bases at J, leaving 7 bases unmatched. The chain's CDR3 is CASSPGQGAWQPQHF. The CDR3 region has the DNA TGTGCCAGCAGTCCTGGACAGGGGGCATGGCAGCCCCAGCATTTT.

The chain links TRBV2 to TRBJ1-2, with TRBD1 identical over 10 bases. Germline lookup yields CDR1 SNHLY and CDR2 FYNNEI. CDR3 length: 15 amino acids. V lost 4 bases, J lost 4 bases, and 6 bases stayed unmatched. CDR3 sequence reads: CASSVGDRGSYGYTF. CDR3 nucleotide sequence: TGTGCCAGCAGTGTAGGGGACAGGGGATCCTATGGCTACACCTTC.

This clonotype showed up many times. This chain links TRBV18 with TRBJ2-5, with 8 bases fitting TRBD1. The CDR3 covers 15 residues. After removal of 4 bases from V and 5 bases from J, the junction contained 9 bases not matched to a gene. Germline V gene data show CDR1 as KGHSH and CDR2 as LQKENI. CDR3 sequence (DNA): TGTGCCAGCTCACGTGCGACAGGGGAGGTGGAGACCCAGTACTTC. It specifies CASSRATGEVETQYF.

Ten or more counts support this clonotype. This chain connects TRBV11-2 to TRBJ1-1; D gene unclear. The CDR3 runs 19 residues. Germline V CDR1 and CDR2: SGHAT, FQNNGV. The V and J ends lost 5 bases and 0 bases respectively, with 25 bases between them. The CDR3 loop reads CASSRGRARDTAMNTEAFF. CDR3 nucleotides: TGTGCCAGCAGCCGAGGGCGGGCGCGGGATACGGCGATGAACACTGAAGCTTTCTTT.

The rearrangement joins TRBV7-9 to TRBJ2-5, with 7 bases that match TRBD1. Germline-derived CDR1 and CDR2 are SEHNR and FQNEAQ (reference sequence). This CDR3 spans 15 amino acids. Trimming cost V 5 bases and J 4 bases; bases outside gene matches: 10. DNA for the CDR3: TGTGCCAGCAGCCTCGGACAGGAAAGCGTAGAGACCCAGTACTTC. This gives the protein CASSLGQESVETQYF.

CDR3 amino acids: CASRHSGTSGGEQFF. In DNA form, the CDR3 reads TGTGCCAGCAGACATTCCGGGACTAGCGGGGGGGAGCAGTTCTTC. V usage is TRBV4-2 and J usage is TRBJ2-1; 15 bases agree with TRBD2. Looked up from germline, CDR1 is LGHNA and CDR2 is YNFKEQ. Trimming removed 6 bases from V and 10 bases from J; junction bases left unmatched: 7. The CDR3 totals 15 residues.

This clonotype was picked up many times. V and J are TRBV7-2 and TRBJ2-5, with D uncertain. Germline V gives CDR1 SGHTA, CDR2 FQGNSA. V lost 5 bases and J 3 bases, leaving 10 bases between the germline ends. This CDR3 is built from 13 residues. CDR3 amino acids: CASSPRIKETQYF. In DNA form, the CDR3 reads TGTGCCAGCAGCCCCAGGATAAAAGAGACCCAGTACTTC.

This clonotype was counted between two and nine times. CDR3 sequence (DNA): TGTGCCAGCAGTGAAGGAAAAGGGTTATATTCACCCCTCCACTTT. This encodes CASSEGKGLYSPLHF. V gene TRBV6-1 combines with J gene TRBJ1-6; no reliable D call. This CDR3 region has 15 residues. The germline V gene has CDR1 MNHNS and CDR2 SASEGT. Trimming removed 1 base from V and 8 bases from J, with 12 bases in between.

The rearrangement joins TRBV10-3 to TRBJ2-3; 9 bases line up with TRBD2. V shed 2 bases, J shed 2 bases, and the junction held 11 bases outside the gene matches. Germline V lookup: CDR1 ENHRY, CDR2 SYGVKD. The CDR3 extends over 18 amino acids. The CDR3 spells CAISERRSSGDNTDTQYF. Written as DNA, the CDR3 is TGTGCCATCAGTGAGCGGCGGTCTAGCGGGGATAACACAGATACGCAGTATTTT.

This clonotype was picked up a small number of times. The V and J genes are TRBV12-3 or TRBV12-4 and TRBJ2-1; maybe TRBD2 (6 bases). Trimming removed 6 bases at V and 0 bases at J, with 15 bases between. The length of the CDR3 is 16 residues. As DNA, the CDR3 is TGTGCCAGCAGCCGCCTAGGAGCGGGCTCCTACAATGAGCAGTTCTTC. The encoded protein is CASSRLGAGSYNEQFF.

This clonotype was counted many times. The CDR3 region is CASSAARNTEAFF. In DNA, the CDR3 is TGCGCCAGCAGTGCGGCCAGAAACACTGAAGCTTTCTTT. The V gene is TRBV10-2, the J gene TRBJ1-1; D not resolved. This CDR3 comprises 13 residues. The germline gives CDR1 WSHSY, CDR2 SAAADI. The V gene lost 4 bases and the J gene lost 2 bases, with 8 bases spanning the gap.

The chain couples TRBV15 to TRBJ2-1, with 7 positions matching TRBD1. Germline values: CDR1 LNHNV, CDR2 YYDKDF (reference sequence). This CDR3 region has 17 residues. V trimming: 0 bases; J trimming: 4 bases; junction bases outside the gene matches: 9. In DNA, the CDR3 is TGTGCCACCAGCAGAGAACGTACAGGGGCCGTATACAATGAGCAGTTCTTC. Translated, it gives CATSRERTGAVYNEQFF. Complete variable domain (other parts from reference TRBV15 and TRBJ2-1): DAMVIQNPRYQVTQFGKPVTLSCSQTLNHNVMYWYQQKSSQAPKLLFHYYDKDFNNEADTPDNFQSRRPNTSFCFLDIRSPGLGDTAMYLCATSRERTGAVYNEQFFGPGTRLTVL.

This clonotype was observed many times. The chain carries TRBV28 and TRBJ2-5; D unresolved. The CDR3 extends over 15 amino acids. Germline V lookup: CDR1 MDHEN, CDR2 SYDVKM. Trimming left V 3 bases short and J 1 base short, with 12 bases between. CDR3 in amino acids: CASSLGGQFQETQYF. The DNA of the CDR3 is TGTGCCAGCAGTTTGGGTGGGCAGTTCCAAGAGACCCAGTACTTC.

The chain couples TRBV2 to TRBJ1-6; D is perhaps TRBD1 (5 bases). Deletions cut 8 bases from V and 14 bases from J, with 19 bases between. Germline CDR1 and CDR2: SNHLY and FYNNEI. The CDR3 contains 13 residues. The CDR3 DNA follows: TGTGCCAGCGTTAAGGACACCTACTTAACCCTCCACTTT. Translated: CASVKDTYLTLHF.